Listed here are 30 T cell receptor beta chains from one sample, sequenced in a study of shared clonotypes between healthy human individuals. Repertoires were generated with immunoSEQ multiplex PCR, while TCRdb's copy carries only in-frame clones and drops some. This table has about 2.1 million clones, approximately 92% appearing once. Naive CD8 cells were CD45RO-negative, positively selected for CCR7, excluding terminally differentiated effector memory CD45RA+ cells. The sample consisted of naive CD8+ T cells from PBMCs. The receptors originated from a young man in good health. Some clones in this sample may be carry-over from other donors' samples.

The chain carries TRBV28 and TRBJ2-1; 7 nucleotides line up with TRBD1. Germline CDR1 and CDR2: MDHEN and SYDVKM. The V gene end was trimmed by 6 bases and the J gene end by 2 bases; junction bases not matched to a gene: 7. The CDR3 is 15 amino acids. The CDR3 region has the DNA TGTGCCAGCAGCGCAAGGGACAGCACCTACAATGAGCAGTTCTTC. Its protein is CASSARDSTYNEQFF.

This chain connects TRBV9 to TRBJ2-6; a possible D gene is TRBD2 (6 bases). V lost 3 bases, J lost 3 bases, and 13 bases lay in between. This CDR3 comprises 16 residues. CDR1 is SGDLS, CDR2 YYNGEE, per germline. CDR3 DNA sequence: TGTGCCAGCAGCGGCGGGACTCGGGATGGGGCCAACGTCCTGACTTTC. Its translation is CASSGGTRDGANVLTF. Drawing the rest from reference TRBV9 and TRBJ2-6, the complete variable domain is DSGVTQTPKHLITATGQRVTLRCSPRSGDLSVYWYQQSLDQGLQFLIQYYNGEERAKGNILERFSAQQFPDLHSELNLSSLELGDSALYFCASSGGTRDGANVLTFGAGSRLTVL.

The chain employs TRBV6-1 and TRBJ2-7; D could derive from TRBD1 or TRBD2 (6 bases each). The V end was cut by 2 bases, the J end by 3 bases, with 17 bases between. The germline V gene encodes CDR1 MNHNS and CDR2 SASEGT. The CDR3 has 16 amino acids. This chain's CDR3 is CASSETGGQGVYEQYF. The DNA of the CDR3 is TGTGCCAGCAGTGAAACTGGGGGGCAGGGCGTCTACGAGCAGTACTTC.

Comments on this clone: Other DNA sequences of this sample code for an identical CDR3. The V call is TRBV7-9, the J call TRBJ2-7; perhaps TRBD1 as D (5 bases). CDR3 length: 13 residues. With 5 bases removed from V and 2 bases from J, the gap between germline ends came to 10 bases. The germline CDR1 and CDR2 sequences are SEHNR and FQNEAQ (reference sequence). The CDR3 spells CASSPPGTYEQYF. In DNA form, the CDR3 reads TGTGCCAGCAGCCCGCCAGGGACCTACGAGCAGTACTTC.

The chain couples TRBV6-6 to TRBJ1-1; 8 bases map to TRBD1. The junction had 3 bases not matched to a gene; V was cut back by 6 bases and J by 0 bases. Germline assignment: CDR1 MNHNY and CDR2 SVGAGI (reference sequence). The CDR3 runs to 14 residues. The CDR3 sequence is CASRSTGVNTEAFF. The DNA of the CDR3 is TGTGCCAGCAGGTCGACAGGGGTGAACACTGAAGCTTTCTTT.

The genes are TRBV5-6 and TRBJ2-1; D call uncertain. The V end lost 4 bases, the J end lost 5 bases, and 19 bases lay between the germline ends. This CDR3 spans 16 amino acids. The germline CDR1 and CDR2 sequences are SGHDT and YYEEEE. The CDR3 is CASSPVLSGGDNEQFF. The CDR3 nucleotides are TGTGCCAGCAGCCCCGTTCTTTCGGGCGGTGACAATGAGCAGTTCTTC. Based on the CDR3 plus reference TRBV5-6 and TRBJ2-1, the full variable domain is DAGVTQSPTHLIKTRGQQVTLRCSPKSGHDTVSWYQQALGQGPQFIFQYYEEEERQRGNFPDRFSGHQFPNYSSELNVNALLLGDSALYLCASSPVLSGGDNEQFFGPGTRLTVL.

This chain connects TRBV27 to TRBJ2-7; 8 bases fit TRBD1. CDR3 length: 14 residues. With V trimmed by 8 bases and J by 2 bases, 8 bases remained unmatched. Looked up from germline, CDR1 is MNHEY and CDR2 is SMNVEV (reference sequence). As DNA, the CDR3 is TGTGCCAGCCGTTACGGACAGGGAACCTACGAGCAGTACTTC. This gives the protein CASRYGQGTYEQYF.

The chain uses TRBV7-6 and TRBJ1-1, with D possibly being TRBD1 (6 bases). The CDR3 is 14 amino acids. V was pared by 5 bases and J by 4 bases, with 14 bases between. CDR1 is SGHVS and CDR2 is FNYEAQ in the germline V gene. CDR3 amino acids: CASSPPEGGTEAFF. As DNA, the CDR3 is TGTGCCAGCAGCCCACCCGAGGGGGGCACTGAAGCTTTCTTT.

The chain links TRBV5-6 to TRBJ1-3, with D possibly matching TRBD1 (5 bases). Trimming took 0 bases from V and 3 from J, leaving 7 bases between them. In germline, CDR1 is SGHDT, CDR2 YYEEEE. There are 14 residues in the CDR3. The CDR3 protein is CASSLGDLGNTIYF. The DNA of the CDR3 is TGTGCCAGCAGCTTGGGGGACCTTGGAAACACCATATATTTT.

This rearrangement joins TRBV2 to TRBJ2-5; D gene uncertain. V lost 3 bases and J lost 3, with 20 bases in between. The CDR3 totals 17 residues. The V gene's germline CDR1 is SNHLY and CDR2 FYNNEI. Written as DNA, the CDR3 is TGTGCCAGCAGTGAGTTGAGGTTGCAAGGTCGAGAAGAGACCCAGTACTTC. Translated: CASSELRLQGREETQYF.

The chain couples TRBV25-1 to TRBJ2-1, with a tentative D call TRBD2 (6 bases). Germline V gives CDR1 MGHDK, CDR2 SYGVNS. The CDR3 is 12 amino acids. V was trimmed by 3 bases and J by 9 bases, leaving 9 bases between them. The CDR3 here is CASSDLGGEQFF. The CDR3 region has the DNA TGTGCCAGCAGTGATTTGGGGGGTGAGCAGTTCTTC.

V is TRBV2 and J is TRBJ1-2; D may be TRBD1 (6 bases). This CDR3 has 13 amino acids. Germline V gene sequence: CDR1 SNHLY, CDR2 FYNNEI. The ends were cut back, 3 bases at V and 6 bases at J, with 11 bases in the middle. CDR3: CASSERRGDGYTF. The CDR3, as DNA: TGTGCCAGCAGTGAGCGCAGGGGTGATGGCTACACCTTC. The whole variable domain, remainder taken from reference TRBV2 and TRBJ1-2, is EPEVTQTPSHQVTQMGQEVILRCVPISNHLYFYWYRQILGQKVEFLVSFYNNEISEKSEIFDDQFSVERPDGSNFTLKIRSTKLEDSAMYFCASSERRGDGYTFGSGTRLTVV.

Of note for this clone: Additional DNA sequences in this sample encode the identical CDR3. The chain links TRBV7-7 to TRBJ2-7; 10 bases align to TRBD1. Trimming took 5 bases from V and 2 from J; bases not matched to a gene: 3. The CDR3 runs 14 residues. Looked up from germline, CDR1 is SSHAT and CDR2 is FNYEAQ (reference sequence). The CDR3 region is CASSLGTGAYEQYF. In nucleotides, the CDR3 is TGTGCCAGCAGCCTGGGGACAGGGGCCTACGAGCAGTACTTC.

The CDR3 here is CASSALIGGEETQYF. CDR3 bases: TGTGCCAGCAGTGCGCTTATCGGAGGGGAAGAGACCCAGTACTTC. J is TRBJ2-5 and V is TRBV27; possible D gene TRBD2, 6 bases. In germline, CDR1 is MNHEY, CDR2 SMNVEV (reference sequence). The CDR3 covers 15 residues. Between the trimmed V and J ends, which lost 5 bases and 3 bases, there was a span of 16 bases.

This chain connects TRBV29-1 to TRBJ2-5; 9 bases map to TRBD1. J was trimmed by 2 bases and V by 3 bases; bases with no gene match: 4. From germline, CDR1 is SQVTM and CDR2 ANQGSEA. The CDR3 has 14 residues. CDR3: CSVDRGQGQETQYF. For the CDR3, the DNA is TGCAGCGTTGACCGGGGACAGGGTCAAGAGACCCAGTACTTC. Full variable domain (outside the CDR3, taken from reference TRBV29-1 and TRBJ2-5): SAVISQKPSRDICQRGTSLTIQCQVDSQVTMMFWYRQQPGQSLTLIATANQGSEATYESGFVIDKFPISRPNLTFSTLTVSNMSPEDSSIYLCSVDRGQGQETQYFGPGTRLLVL.

The chain joins TRBV10-3 to TRBJ2-7; 7 bases are shared with TRBD2. The CDR3 totals 14 residues. The V gene end was trimmed by 2 bases and the J gene end by 3 bases; junction bases not matched to a gene: 4. CDR1 is ENHRY and CDR2 is SYGVKD in the germline V gene. CDR3 region: CAISERSSGYEQYF. The DNA of the CDR3 is TGTGCCATCAGTGAGCGGTCTAGCGGCTACGAGCAGTACTTC.

This clone is a singleton in its sample. The gene calls are TRBV7-8 and TRBJ1-4; D ambiguous. The CDR3 is 14 amino acids. CDR1 and CDR2 from the germline V gene are SGHVS and FQNEAQ. Trimming shortened V by 6 bases and J by 7 bases, and 15 bases separated the two germline ends. Here the CDR3 reads CASRPLGKFEKLFF. As DNA, the CDR3 is TGTGCCAGCAGGCCACTGGGGAAGTTTGAAAAACTGTTTTTT.

The chain employs TRBV30 and TRBJ2-3; tentative D call: TRBD2 (6 bases). V was cut by 2 bases and J by 4 bases, with 19 bases left in between. The CDR3 is 16 residues long. The germline V gene has CDR1 GTSNPN and CDR2 SVGIG (reference sequence). CDR3: CAWSLPGLLRADTQYF. CDR3 nucleotide sequence: TGTGCCTGGAGTCTACCGGGACTCCTACGAGCAGATACGCAGTATTTT.

J is TRBJ1-6 and V is TRBV10-3; D is uncertain. The germline V gene encodes CDR1 ENHRY and CDR2 SYGVKD. V lost 3 bases and J 2 bases, leaving 11 bases between the germline ends. The CDR3 sequence is 16 residues long. CDR3 DNA sequence: TGTGCCATCAGTGATACTGAAGCTCCCTATAATTCACCCCTCCACTTT. It is translated as CAISDTEAPYNSPLHF.

A word on this clone: Other DNA sequences in this sample translate to the same CDR3. This chain links TRBV5-1 with TRBJ1-1; 10 nucleotides line up with TRBD1. There are 13 residues in the CDR3. Germline CDR1 is SGHRS and CDR2 is YFSETQ. V dropped 3 bases and J dropped 5; count of bases not matched to a gene: 1. CDR3 nucleotide sequence: TGCGCCAGCAGCTGGGGACAGGGGACTGAAGCTTTCTTT. Its protein is CASSWGQGTEAFF.

A note on this clone: This sample includes further DNA sequences coding for the same CDR3. The chain is built from TRBV28 and TRBJ2-7; 8 positions agree with TRBD1. The V segment lost 1 base and the J segment 1 base; nucleotides outside the gene matches: 3. The germline CDR1 and CDR2 sequences are MDHEN and SYDVKM. The CDR3 has 15 amino acids. CDR3 in amino acids: CASSLSGQGSYEQYF. CDR3 DNA: TGTGCCAGCAGTTTATCCGGACAGGGTTCCTACGAGCAGTACTTC.

This clone was seen a single time. This chain uses TRBV7-8 with TRBJ2-7, with TRBD2 matching 8 bases. V gave up 1 base and J gave up 3 bases; unmatched junction bases: 11. Germline CDR1 is SGHVS and CDR2 is FQNEAQ. This CDR3 spans 17 amino acids. The CDR3 region is CASSLVAREARFYEQYF. The CDR3 DNA follows: TGTGCCAGCAGCTTAGTCGCGCGGGAGGCGAGATTCTACGAGCAGTACTTC.

This clone was found once. This sequence joins TRBV7-9 and TRBJ2-1; TRBD2 is a possible D gene (6 bases). Germline CDR1 SEHNR, CDR2 FQNEAQ (reference sequence). Trimming stripped 4 bases from V and 3 bases from J, with 13 bases between. The CDR3 is 15 residues long. The CDR3 sequence is CASSSGTLVYNEQFF. The CDR3 DNA follows: TGTGCCAGCAGCTCCGGGACTCTCGTCTACAATGAGCAGTTCTTC.

The chain recombines TRBV7-2 with TRBJ2-7; D perhaps matches TRBD1 (6 bases). V gave up 0 bases and J gave up 11 bases, with 17 bases separating them. CDR3 length: 14 residues. The germline CDR1 and CDR2 sequences are SGHTA and FQGNSA. The CDR3 coding sequence is TGTGCCAGCAGCTTAGCAGGACAGTCAGAAAGGGAGTACTTC. This gives the protein CASSLAGQSEREYF.

This rearrangement joins TRBV28 to TRBJ1-2; no firm D call. V was clipped by 8 bases and J by 0 bases, with 7 bases between them. From germline, CDR1 is MDHEN and CDR2 SYDVKM. This CDR3 contains 12 residues. The CDR3 protein is CASGLTNYGYTF. CDR3 bases: TGTGCCAGCGGCCTGACTAACTATGGCTACACCTTC.

V and J are TRBV27 and TRBJ1-2, with D perhaps TRBD1 (6 bases). The CDR3 runs 15 residues. Germline V gene data show CDR1 as MNHEY and CDR2 as SMNVEV (reference sequence). Trimming left V 2 bases short and J 3 bases short, with 13 bases between. The CDR3 loop reads CASSLSADSYYGYTF. Here the CDR3 DNA reads TGTGCCAGCAGTTTAAGTGCGGACAGTTACTATGGCTACACCTTC.

The V call is TRBV19, the J call TRBJ2-1, with TRBD2 matching over 7 bases. V shed 5 bases, J shed 6 bases, and the junction held 10 bases outside the gene matches. Germline V gives CDR1 LNHDA, CDR2 SQIVND (reference sequence). The CDR3 runs 15 residues. The CDR3 DNA is TGTGCCAGTAGTCCCGTGTGGGAGGGTGCCAATGAGCAGTTCTTC. This encodes CASSPVWEGANEQFF. Filled out from reference TRBV19 and TRBJ2-1, the complete variable domain reads DGGITQSPKYLFRKEGQNVTLSCEQNLNHDAMYWYRQDPGQGLRLIYYSQIVNDFQKGDIAEGYSVSREKKESFPLTVTSAQKNPTAFYLCASSPVWEGANEQFFGPGTRLTVL.

This rearrangement joins TRBV7-9 to TRBJ2-1; 9 nucleotides match TRBD2. Germline loops: CDR1 SEHNR, CDR2 FQNEAQ (reference sequence). V lost 4 bases to trimming and J lost 10 bases; unmatched junction nucleotides: 20. This CDR3 is built from 18 residues. For the CDR3, the DNA is TGTGCCAGCAGCTCCCCTTTAGCGGGAGTGAGGGACAATGTGGAGCAGTTCTTC. Amino acid sequence: CASSSPLAGVRDNVEQFF.

This chain connects TRBV28 to TRBJ2-3; 8 bases map to TRBD2. The CDR3 sequence is 15 residues long. Germline-derived CDR1 and CDR2 are MDHEN and SYDVKM. The V gene end was trimmed by 7 bases and the J gene end by 8 bases; junction bases not matched to a gene: 14. The CDR3 here is CASTPAGAIRGTQYF. The CDR3 coding sequence is TGTGCCAGCACCCCAGCGGGAGCTATCCGGGGTACGCAGTATTTT.

The chain combines TRBV27 with TRBJ2-2, with D perhaps matching TRBD2 (6 bases). Trimming left V 8 bases short and J 6 bases short, with 10 bases between. The CDR3 has 12 residues. Germline CDR1 and CDR2: MNHEY and SMNVEV (reference sequence). The CDR3 is CASSGGPGELFF. In nucleotides, the CDR3 is TGTGCCAGCTCCGGGGGTCCCGGGGAGCTGTTTTTT.